A selection of T cell receptor beta chains follows, all from one sample in a study of human T cells and chemical hapten exposure. TCRdb reprocessed the RACE reads via MiXCR and lists one record per CDR3 protein. The sample comprises about 51,000 distinct CDR3 sequences, over 8% of which are singletons, and 11% to 15% rests with the top ten. Sequenced material: whole blood, taken in connection with sensitization to the hapten diphenylcyclopropenone (DPC). The source is a woman in her thirties or forties with alopecia areata. Some clones in this sample may be carry-over from other donors' samples. The CDR3 runs from the conserved cysteine through the conserved F or W.

TRBJ2-2	15	TRBV2	CASSEQVSYTGELFF
TRBJ1-6	14	TRBV6-4	CASSEDRDNSPLHF
TRBJ2-3	11	TRBV28	CLAGDKDTQYF
TRBJ2-1	16	TRBV7-8	CASSLARVAGYNEQFF
TRBJ1-1	13	TRBV4-3	CASSQVRGFEAFF
TRBJ1-5	13	TRBV4-1	CASSQDSNQPQHF
TRBJ1-1	13	TRBV5-1	CASRERSNTEAFF
TRBJ2-5	15	TRBV7-9	CASSSSGAIQETQYF
TRBJ1-6	17	TRBV7-4	CASPISRSMHYNSPLHF
TRBJ1-5	12	TRBV29-1	CSVQSGNQPQHF
TRBJ2-1	14	TRBV19	CASSMGDPNNEQFF
TRBJ2-5	13	TRBV20-1	CSATRTATQTQYF
TRBJ2-2	15	TRBV5-5	CASSFDSSNTGELFF
TRBJ2-3	14	TRBV7-2	CASSVSWGTDTQYF
TRBJ1-1	12	TRBV11-2	CASSLWGTEAFF
TRBJ2-2	14	TRBV6-1	CASKTTVDTGELFF
TRBJ1-2	13	TRBV28	CASRGQYNYGYTF
TRBJ1-2	14	TRBV7-9	CASRRDKSNYGYTF
TRBJ1-1	13	TRBV15	CATSRPMNTEAFF
TRBJ1-6	14	TRBV7-9	CASSFDGAESPLHF
TRBJ1-1	12	TRBV2	CASGVINTEAFF
TRBJ1-5	14	TRBV27	CASTGQGGNQPQHF
TRBJ2-3	15	TRBV30	CALTSSGGSTDTQYF
TRBJ1-2	15	TRBV4-3	CASSQDHGGRYGYTF
TRBJ1-4	12	TRBV30	CAWSEGPGKLFF
TRBJ1-1	14	TRBV12-3/TRBV12-4	CASSFGGGGTEAFF
TRBJ2-2	17	TRBV4-2	CASSQEFRQGATGELFF
TRBJ2-2	15	TRBV7-9	CASSLTVVDTGELFF
TRBJ2-5	14	TRBV29-1	CSAGTGTGRETQYF
TRBJ2-6	15	TRBV18	CATTQGTTGANVLTF
TRBJ2-2	16	TRBV5-1	CASSLGDTLTTGELFF
TRBJ1-1	13	TRBV4-1	CASSQERGTEAFF
TRBJ2-7	18	TRBV11-2	CASSPRQGALGDPYEQYF
TRBJ2-5	12	TRBV2	CASRAKKETQYF
TRBJ2-7	14	TRBV6-2/TRBV6-3	CASRKGQVTYEQYF
TRBJ1-1	16	TRBV4-2	CASSHSEFTMNTEAFF
TRBJ2-3	12	TRBV9	CASSVDADTQYF
TRBJ1-5	14	TRBV6-2/TRBV6-3	CASSYVNSNQPQHF
TRBJ1-2	14	TRBV7-3	CASSLSRREGGYTF
TRBJ1-2	12	TRBV5-4	CASSLPPYGYTF
TRBJ2-1	19	TRBV19	CASSPQGGVLKSSYNEQFF
TRBJ1-1	13	TRBV10-2	CASSRRIDTEAFF
TRBJ2-1	14	TRBV5-1	CASSLLGTYNEQFF
TRBJ2-7	15	TRBV12-3/TRBV12-4	CASSLAGKSSYEQYF
TRBJ2-5	14	TRBV13	CASSFEDRDETQYF
TRBJ1-2	14	TRBV20-1	CSARDPDGNYGYTF
TRBJ1-1	15	TRBV10-3	CAIKGGAGQPMRAFF
TRBJ2-1	14	TRBV20-1	CSHNGGGTYNEQFF